The text below deals with one T cell receptor (beta chain). These data come from a study of blood T cell repertoires in COVID-19. As for the study in general: Samples taken during acute and convalescent COVID-19 were collected in the United States, Italy and Spain. Sources were T cells, B-cell-depleted T cells, or PBMCs; the material itself was cDNA or gDNA.

As processed by the authors: Amplified reference gene primers provided the basis for estimating nucleated cell counts. Using immunoSEQ multiplex PCR, the repertoire was profiled, and TCRdb retains in-frame clones only, with some absent. The V and J calls and clone size come from that table; D and trimming were worked out from the DNA. The repertoire consists of some 220,000 clones, with 70% to 90% occurring once and the leading ten covering over 9.5%. The CDR3 runs to 13 residues. Per germline, CDR1 SGHNT and CDR2 YENEEA. The V gene lost 6 bases and the J gene lost 5 bases, with 12 bases spanning the gap.

Specimen: peripheral blood. V and J are TRBV11-3 and TRBJ2-3; no reliable D call. The TCR comes from a woman younger than 35 who had recovered from COVID-19. CDR3: CASRRSSRDTQYF. In nucleotides, the CDR3 is TGTGCCAGCAGGCGGTCTTCTCGAGATACGCAGTATTTT. Full variable domain (rest looked up from reference TRBV11-3 and TRBJ2-3): EAGVVQSPRYKIIEKKQPVAFWCNPISGHNTLYWYLQNLGQGPELLIRYENEEAVDDSQLPKDRFSAERLKGVDSTLKIQPAELGDSAVYLCASRRSSRDTQYFGPGTRLTVL.